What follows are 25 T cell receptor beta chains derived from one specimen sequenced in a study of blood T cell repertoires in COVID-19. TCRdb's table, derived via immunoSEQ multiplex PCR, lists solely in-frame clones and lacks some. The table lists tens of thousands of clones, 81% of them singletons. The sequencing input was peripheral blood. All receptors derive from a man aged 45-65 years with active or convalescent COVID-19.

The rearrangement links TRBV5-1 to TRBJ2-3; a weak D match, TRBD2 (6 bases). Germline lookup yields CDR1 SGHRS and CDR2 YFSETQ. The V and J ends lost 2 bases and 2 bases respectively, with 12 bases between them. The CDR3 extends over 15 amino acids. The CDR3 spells CASSFHSGNTDTQYF. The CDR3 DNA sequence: TGCGCCAGCAGCTTCCATAGCGGAAACACAGATACGCAGTATTTT.

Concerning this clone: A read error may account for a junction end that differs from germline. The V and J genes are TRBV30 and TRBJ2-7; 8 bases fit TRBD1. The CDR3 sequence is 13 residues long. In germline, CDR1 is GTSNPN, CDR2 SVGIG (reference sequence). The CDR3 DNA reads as TGTGCCTGGAGTACCTTATCCGGGACAGGAAGGTCCTTC. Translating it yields CAWSTLSGTGRSF.

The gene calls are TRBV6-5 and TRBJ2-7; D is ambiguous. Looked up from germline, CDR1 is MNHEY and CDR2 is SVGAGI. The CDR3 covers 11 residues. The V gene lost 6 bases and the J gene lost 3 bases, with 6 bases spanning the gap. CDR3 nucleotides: TGTGCCAGCAGGGGCAGCTACGAGCAGTACTTC. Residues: CASRGSYEQYF.

The CDR3 loop reads CASSQDYGANQPQHF. The DNA for the CDR3 is TGCGCCAGCAGCCAAGACTACGGAGCCAATCAGCCCCAGCATTTT. The rearrangement joins TRBV4-1 to TRBJ1-5; no firm D call. Germline CDR1 reads MGHRA; CDR2 reads YSYEKL. This CDR3 contains 15 residues. With 0 bases removed from V and 3 bases from J, the gap between germline ends came to 9 bases.

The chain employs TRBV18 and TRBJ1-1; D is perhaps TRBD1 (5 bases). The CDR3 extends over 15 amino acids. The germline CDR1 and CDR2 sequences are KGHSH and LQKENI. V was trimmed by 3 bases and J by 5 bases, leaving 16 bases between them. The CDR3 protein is CASSPGRGGVTEAFF. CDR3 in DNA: TGTGCCAGCTCACCGGGGAGGGGTGGTGTAACTGAAGCTTTCTTT.

CDR3 sequence reads: CASSPTVVRRDTYNEQFF. The CDR3 nucleotides are TGTGCCAGCAGCCCGACCGTCGTCCGCCGGGACACGTACAATGAGCAGTTCTTC. The V and J genes are TRBV5-4 and TRBJ2-1; possible D gene TRBD1, 6 bases. CDR1 is SGHNT, CDR2 YYREEE, per germline (reference sequence). This CDR3 comprises 18 residues. The V end lost 4 bases, the J end lost 4 bases, and 24 bases lay between the germline ends.

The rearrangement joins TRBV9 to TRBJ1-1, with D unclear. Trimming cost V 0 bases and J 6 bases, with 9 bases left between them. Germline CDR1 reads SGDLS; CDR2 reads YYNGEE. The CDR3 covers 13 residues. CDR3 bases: TGTGCCAGCAGCGTAGGTGAGGGCGCTGAAGCTTTCTTT. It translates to CASSVGEGAEAFF.

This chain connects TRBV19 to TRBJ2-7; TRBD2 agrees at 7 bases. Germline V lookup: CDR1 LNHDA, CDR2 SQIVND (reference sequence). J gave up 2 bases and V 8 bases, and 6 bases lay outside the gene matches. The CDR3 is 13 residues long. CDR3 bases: TGTGCCAGTGGCGGGAGTCCCGCCTACGAGCAGTACTTC. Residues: CASGGSPAYEQYF.

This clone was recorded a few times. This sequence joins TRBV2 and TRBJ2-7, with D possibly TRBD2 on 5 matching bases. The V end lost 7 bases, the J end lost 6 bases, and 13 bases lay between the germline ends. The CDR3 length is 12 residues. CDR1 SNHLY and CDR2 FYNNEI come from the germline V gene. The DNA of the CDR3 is TGTGCCAGCAAAAGGGAGTGGGCCGAGCAGTACTTC. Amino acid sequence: CASKREWAEQYF.

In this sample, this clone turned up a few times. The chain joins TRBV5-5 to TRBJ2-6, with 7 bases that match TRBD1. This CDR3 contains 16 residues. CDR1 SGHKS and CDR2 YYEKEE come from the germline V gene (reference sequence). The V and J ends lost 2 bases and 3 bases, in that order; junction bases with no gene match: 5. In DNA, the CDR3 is TGTGCCAGCAGCTTCGACAGGGATCGTGGGGCCAACGTCCTGACTTTC. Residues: CASSFDRDRGANVLTF.

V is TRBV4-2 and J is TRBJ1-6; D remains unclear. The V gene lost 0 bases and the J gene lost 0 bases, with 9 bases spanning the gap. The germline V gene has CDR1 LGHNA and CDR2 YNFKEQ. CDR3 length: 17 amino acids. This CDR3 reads CASSQEAQSSYNSPLHF. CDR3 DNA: TGTGCCAGCAGCCAAGAAGCACAGAGCTCCTATAATTCACCCCTCCACTTT.

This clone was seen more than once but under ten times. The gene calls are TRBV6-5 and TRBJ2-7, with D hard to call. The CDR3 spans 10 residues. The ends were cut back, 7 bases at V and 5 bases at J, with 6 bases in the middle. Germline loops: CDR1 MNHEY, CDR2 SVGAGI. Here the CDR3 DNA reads TGTGCCAGCACCCCCAACGAGCAGTACTTC. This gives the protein CASTPNEQYF.

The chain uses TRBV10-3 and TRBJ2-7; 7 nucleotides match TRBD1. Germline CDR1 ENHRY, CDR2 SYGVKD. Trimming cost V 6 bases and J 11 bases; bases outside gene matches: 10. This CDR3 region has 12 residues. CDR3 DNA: TGTGCCATCAGCCCATCTCAGGGGGTCAAGTACTTC. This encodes CAISPSQGVKYF.

The CDR3 DNA reads TGTGCCAGCAGGTCCAGGGTTAGTGAGCAGTTCTTC. The encoded protein is CASRSRVSEQFF. The chain couples TRBV6-5 to TRBJ2-1, with a tentative D call TRBD1 (5 bases). The germline V and J ends were trimmed by 6 bases and 9 bases, with 12 bases remaining between them. Germline V gene lookup returns CDR1 MNHEY and CDR2 SVGAGI. This CDR3 region has 12 residues.

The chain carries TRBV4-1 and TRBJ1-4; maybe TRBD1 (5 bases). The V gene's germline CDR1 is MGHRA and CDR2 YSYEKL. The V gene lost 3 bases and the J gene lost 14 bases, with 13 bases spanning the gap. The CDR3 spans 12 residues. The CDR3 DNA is TGCGCCAGCAGCCATTTTACCCGGGGGCTGTTTTTT. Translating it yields CASSHFTRGLFF.

The CDR3 DNA sequence: TGTGCCAGCAGTGACCCTCCTGGACAGGGCCCCACCTACGAGCAGTACTTC. Its translation is CASSDPPGQGPTYEQYF. The V and J genes are TRBV6-1 and TRBJ2-7, with 8 bases that match TRBD1. V gave up 3 bases and J gave up 2 bases; unmatched junction bases: 12. Per the germline V gene, CDR1 is MNHNS and CDR2 is SASEGT. This CDR3 spans 17 amino acids.

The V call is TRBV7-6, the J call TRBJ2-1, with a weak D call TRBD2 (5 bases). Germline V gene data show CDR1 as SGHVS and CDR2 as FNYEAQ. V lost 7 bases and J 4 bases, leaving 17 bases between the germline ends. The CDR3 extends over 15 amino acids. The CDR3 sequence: CASTGGAAEYNEQFF. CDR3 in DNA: TGTGCCAGCACCGGAGGAGCAGCGGAGTACAATGAGCAGTTCTTC. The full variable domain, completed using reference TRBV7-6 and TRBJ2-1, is GAGVSQSPRYKVTKRGQDVALRCDPISGHVSLYWYRQALGQGPEFLTYFNYEAQQDKSGLPNDRFSAERPEGSISTLTIQRTEQRDSAMYRCASTGGAAEYNEQFFGPGTRLTVL.

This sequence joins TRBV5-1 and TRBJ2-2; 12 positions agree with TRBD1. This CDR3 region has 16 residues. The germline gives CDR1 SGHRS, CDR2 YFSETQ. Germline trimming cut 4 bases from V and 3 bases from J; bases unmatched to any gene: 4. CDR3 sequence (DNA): TGCGCCAGCAGCCTCGGGACAGGGGGCGACACCGGGGAGCTGTTTTTT. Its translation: CASSLGTGGDTGELFF.

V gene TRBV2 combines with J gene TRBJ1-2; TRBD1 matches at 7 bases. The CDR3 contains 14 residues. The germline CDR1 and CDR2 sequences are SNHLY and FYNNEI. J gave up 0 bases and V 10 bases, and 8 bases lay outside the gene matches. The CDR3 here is CATRGTATNYGYTF. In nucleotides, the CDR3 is TGTGCCACCCGGGGGACAGCAACTAACTATGGCTACACCTTC.

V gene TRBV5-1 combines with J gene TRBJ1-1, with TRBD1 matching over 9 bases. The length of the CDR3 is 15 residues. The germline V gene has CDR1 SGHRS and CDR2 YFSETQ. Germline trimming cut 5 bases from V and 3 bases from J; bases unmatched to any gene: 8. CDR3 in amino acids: CASRGRGQGYTEAFF. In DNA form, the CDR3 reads TGCGCCAGCAGGGGACGAGGACAGGGGTACACTGAAGCTTTCTTT. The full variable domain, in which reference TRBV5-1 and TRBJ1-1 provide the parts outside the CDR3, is KAGVTQTPRYLIKTRGQQVTLSCSPISGHRSVSWYQQTPGQGLQFLFEYFSETQRNKGNFPGRFSGRQFSNSRSEMNVSTLELGDSALYLCASRGRGQGYTEAFFGQGTRLTVV.

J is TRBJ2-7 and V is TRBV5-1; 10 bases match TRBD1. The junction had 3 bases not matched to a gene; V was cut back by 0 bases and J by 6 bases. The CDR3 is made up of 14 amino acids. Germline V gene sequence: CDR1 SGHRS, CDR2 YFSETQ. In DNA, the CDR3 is TGCGCCAGCAGCTTGGGGACAGGGGGGATCGAGCAGTACTTC. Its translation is CASSLGTGGIEQYF.

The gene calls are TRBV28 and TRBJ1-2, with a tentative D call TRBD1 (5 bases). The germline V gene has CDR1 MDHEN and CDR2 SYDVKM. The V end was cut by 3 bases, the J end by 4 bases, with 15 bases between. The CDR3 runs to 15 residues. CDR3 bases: TGTGCCAGCAGTTTCGGCAGGGAAAAGGGCTATGGCTACACCTTC. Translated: CASSFGREKGYGYTF.

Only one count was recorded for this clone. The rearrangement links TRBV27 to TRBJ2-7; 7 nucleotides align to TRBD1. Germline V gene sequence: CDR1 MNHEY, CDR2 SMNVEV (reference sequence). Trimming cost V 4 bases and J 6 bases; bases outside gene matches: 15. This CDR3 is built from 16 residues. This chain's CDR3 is CASSYRQGPGVGEQYF. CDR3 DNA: TGTGCCAGCAGTTATAGACAGGGACCCGGGGTGGGCGAGCAGTACTTC.

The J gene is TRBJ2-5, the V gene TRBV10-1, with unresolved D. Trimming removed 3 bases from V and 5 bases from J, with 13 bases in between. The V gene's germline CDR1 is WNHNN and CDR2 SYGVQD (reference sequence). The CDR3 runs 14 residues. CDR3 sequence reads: CASSDNGHSETQYF. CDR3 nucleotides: TGCGCCAGCAGTGATAATGGTCATAGCGAGACCCAGTACTTC.

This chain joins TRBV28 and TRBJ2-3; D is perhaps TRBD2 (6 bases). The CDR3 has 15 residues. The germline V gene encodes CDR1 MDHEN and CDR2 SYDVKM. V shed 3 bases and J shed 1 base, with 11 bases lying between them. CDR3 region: CASSLIQRGTDTQYF. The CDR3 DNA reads TGTGCCAGCAGTTTGATCCAGCGGGGCACAGATACGCAGTATTTT.